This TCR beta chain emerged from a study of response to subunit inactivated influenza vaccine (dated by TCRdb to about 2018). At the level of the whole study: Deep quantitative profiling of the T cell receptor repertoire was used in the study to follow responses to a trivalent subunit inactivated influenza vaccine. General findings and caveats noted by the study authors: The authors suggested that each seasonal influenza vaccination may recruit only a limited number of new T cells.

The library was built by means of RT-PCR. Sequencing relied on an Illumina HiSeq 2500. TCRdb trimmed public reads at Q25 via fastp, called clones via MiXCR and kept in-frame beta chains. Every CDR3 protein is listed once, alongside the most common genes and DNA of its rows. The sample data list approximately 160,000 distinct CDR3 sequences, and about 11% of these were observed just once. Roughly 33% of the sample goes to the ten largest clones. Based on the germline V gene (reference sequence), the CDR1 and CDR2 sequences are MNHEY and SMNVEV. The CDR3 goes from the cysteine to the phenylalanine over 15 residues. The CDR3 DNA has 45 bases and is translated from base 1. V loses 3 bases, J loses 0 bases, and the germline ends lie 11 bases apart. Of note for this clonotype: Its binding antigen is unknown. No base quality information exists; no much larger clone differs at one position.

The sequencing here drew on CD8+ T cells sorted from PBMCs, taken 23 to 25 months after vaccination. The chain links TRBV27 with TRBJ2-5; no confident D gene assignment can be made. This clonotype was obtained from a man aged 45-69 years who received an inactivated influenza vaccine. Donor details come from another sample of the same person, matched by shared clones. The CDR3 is CASSFLHTYQETQYF. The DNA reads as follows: TGTGCCAGCAGTTTCCTCCATACGTACCAAGAGACCCAGTACTTC.